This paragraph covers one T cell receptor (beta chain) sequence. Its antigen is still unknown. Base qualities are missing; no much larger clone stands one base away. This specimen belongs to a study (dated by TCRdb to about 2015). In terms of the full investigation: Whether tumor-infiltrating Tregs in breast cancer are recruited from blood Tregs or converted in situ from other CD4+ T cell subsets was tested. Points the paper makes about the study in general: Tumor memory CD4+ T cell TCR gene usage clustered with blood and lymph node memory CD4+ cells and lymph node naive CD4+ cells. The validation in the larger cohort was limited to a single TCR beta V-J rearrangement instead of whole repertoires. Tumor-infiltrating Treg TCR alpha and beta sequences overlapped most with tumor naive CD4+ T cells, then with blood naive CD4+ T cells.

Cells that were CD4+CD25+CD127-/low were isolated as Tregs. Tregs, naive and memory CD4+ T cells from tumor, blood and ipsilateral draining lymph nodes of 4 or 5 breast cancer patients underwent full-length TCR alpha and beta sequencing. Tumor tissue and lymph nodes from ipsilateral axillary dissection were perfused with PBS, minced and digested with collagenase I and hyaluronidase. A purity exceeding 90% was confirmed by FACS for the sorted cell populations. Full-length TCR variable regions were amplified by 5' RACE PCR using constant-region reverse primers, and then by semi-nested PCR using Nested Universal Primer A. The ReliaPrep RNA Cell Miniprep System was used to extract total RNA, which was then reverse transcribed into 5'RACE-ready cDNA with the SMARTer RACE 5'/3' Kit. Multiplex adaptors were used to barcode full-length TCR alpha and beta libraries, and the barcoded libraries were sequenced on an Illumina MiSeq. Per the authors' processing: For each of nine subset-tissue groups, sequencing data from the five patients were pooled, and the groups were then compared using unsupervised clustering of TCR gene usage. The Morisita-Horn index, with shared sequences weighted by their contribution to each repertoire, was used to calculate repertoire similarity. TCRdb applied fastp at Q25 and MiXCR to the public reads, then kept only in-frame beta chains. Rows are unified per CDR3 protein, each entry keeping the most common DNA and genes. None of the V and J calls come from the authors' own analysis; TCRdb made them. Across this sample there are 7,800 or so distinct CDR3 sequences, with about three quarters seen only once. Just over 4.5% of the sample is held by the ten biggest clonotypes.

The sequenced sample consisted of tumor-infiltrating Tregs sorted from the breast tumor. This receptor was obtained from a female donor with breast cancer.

In nucleotides, the sequence is TGTGCCAGCAAGGACGGATATCAGCCCCAGCATTTT. Its translation reads: CASKDGYQPQHF. This chain is built from TRBV12-3 or TRBV12-4 and TRBJ1-5; the D gene lacks a confident call. V and J lose 7 bases and 5 bases, and a span of 9 bases separates them. From the cysteine through the phenylalanine, the CDR3 covers 12 amino acids. Just CDR3 DNA is preserved here, 36 bases in frame from base 1.